This is a list of T cell receptor beta chains from one sample in a study of T cells after yellow fever vaccination. In TCRdb, the 5' RACE reads were re-called with MiXCR into one record per CDR3 protein. The sample comprises 450,000 to 600,000 distinct CDR3 sequences, about 17% of which are singletons, and around 16% rests with the top ten. The specimen was PBMCs, collected more than 4 days after the first yellow fever vaccination. These receptors all come from a man between 18 and 35 years old who received the YFV17D yellow fever vaccine. Both conserved end residues are part of each CDR3. The D gene is left open where the match is weak. Size tells how often a clone was seen (once, few, many) or the class of an expanded clone, and some rows leave it out.

d_call: TRBD1; clone_size: few; j_call: TRBJ2-3; v_call: TRBV19; cdr3_aa: CASSTPTGALADTQYF; cdr3_nt: TGTGCCAGTAGTACTCCGACAGGGGCGCTCGCAGATACGCAGTATTTT
d_call: .; clone_size: .; j_call: TRBJ2-7; v_call: TRBV7-2; cdr3_aa: CASRQIGPVRGYEQYF; cdr3_nt: TGTGCCAGCAGACAGATTGGGCCCGTACGGGGGTACGAGCAGTACTTC
d_call: TRBD2; clone_size: many; j_call: TRBJ2-1; v_call: TRBV5-1; cdr3_aa: CASSLDPTSGELQFF; cdr3_nt: TGCGCCAGCAGCTTGGATCCGACTAGCGGGGAATTGCAGTTCTTC
d_call: TRBD2; clone_size: .; j_call: TRBJ2-4; v_call: TRBV7-2; cdr3_aa: CASSFRGVIQYF; cdr3_nt: TGTGCCAGCAGCTTCCGGGGGGTCATTCAGTACTTC
d_call: TRBD1; clone_size: few; j_call: TRBJ2-5; v_call: TRBV6-5; cdr3_aa: CASSYTWTGPGAQYF; cdr3_nt: TGTGCCAGCAGTTACACCTGGACAGGCCCCGGGGCCCAGTACTTC
d_call: .; clone_size: .; j_call: TRBJ1-4; v_call: TRBV27; cdr3_aa: CASRGYVQDNEKLFF; cdr3_nt: TGTGCCAGCAGGGGATACGTTCAGGATAATGAAAAACTGTTTTTT
d_call: .; clone_size: .; j_call: TRBJ2-2; v_call: TRBV4-1; cdr3_aa: CASSQGGSLTGELFF; cdr3_nt: TGCGCCAGCAGCCAAGGCGGATCTCTCACCGGGGAGCTGTTTTTT
d_call: TRBD1; clone_size: .; j_call: TRBJ1-1; v_call: TRBV5-4; cdr3_aa: CASSLLGQGNTEAFF; cdr3_nt: TGTGCCAGCAGCCTATTAGGACAGGGGAACACTGAAGCTTTCTTT
d_call: .; clone_size: .; j_call: TRBJ2-1; v_call: TRBV11-2; cdr3_aa: CASSLYRGGEQFF; cdr3_nt: TGTGCCAGCAGCTTATATCGGGGAGGTGAGCAGTTCTTC
d_call: .; clone_size: few; j_call: TRBJ2-1; v_call: TRBV20-1; cdr3_aa: CSASNPSEQFF; cdr3_nt: TGCAGTGCTAGTAACCCGAGTGAGCAGTTCTTC
d_call: .; clone_size: few; j_call: TRBJ2-2; v_call: TRBV18; cdr3_aa: CASSPPDIYTGELFF; cdr3_nt: TGTGCCAGCTCACCACCCGACATATACACCGGGGAGCTGTTTTTT
d_call: TRBD1; clone_size: .; j_call: TRBJ2-2; v_call: TRBV3-1; cdr3_aa: CASSDSTGGWTGELFF; cdr3_nt: TGTGCCAGCAGCGACTCTACAGGGGGTTGGACCGGGGAGCTGTTTTTT
d_call: .; clone_size: .; j_call: TRBJ1-5; v_call: TRBV2; cdr3_aa: CASRGQQNQPQHF; cdr3_nt: TGTGCCAGCAGGGGACAACAGAATCAGCCCCAGCATTTT
d_call: TRBD2; clone_size: .; j_call: TRBJ2-5; v_call: TRBV5-4; cdr3_aa: CASSLGLAGEETQYF; cdr3_nt: TGTGCCAGCAGCTTGGGACTAGCGGGGGAAGAGACCCAGTACTTC
d_call: .; clone_size: few; j_call: TRBJ1-1; v_call: TRBV28; cdr3_aa: CASSRPRADWDTEAFF; cdr3_nt: TGTGCCAGCAGTCGACCCCGGGCGGACTGGGACACTGAAGCTTTCTTT
d_call: .; clone_size: few; j_call: TRBJ1-5; v_call: TRBV6-2/TRBV6-3; cdr3_aa: CASSYSRDGRNQPQHF; cdr3_nt: TGTGCCAGCAGTTACTCCCGGGACGGACGCAATCAGCCCCAGCATTTT
d_call: TRBD2; clone_size: .; j_call: TRBJ2-3; v_call: TRBV15; cdr3_aa: CATSRAGTSRDTQYF; cdr3_nt: TGTGCCACCAGCAGAGCCGGGACTAGTAGGGATACGCAGTATTTT
d_call: TRBD1; clone_size: .; j_call: TRBJ2-3; v_call: TRBV6-5; cdr3_aa: CASSYRDRETDTQYF; cdr3_nt: TGTGCCAGCAGTTACCGGGACAGGGAAACAGATACGCAGTATTTT
d_call: TRBD2; clone_size: .; j_call: TRBJ2-5; v_call: TRBV7-6; cdr3_aa: CASSLSSGGAQRAQYF; cdr3_nt: TGTGCCAGCAGCTTATCCAGCGGGGGTGCCCAACGGGCCCAGTACTTC
d_call: TRBD2; clone_size: few; j_call: TRBJ2-3; v_call: TRBV5-1; cdr3_aa: CASNRGDYADTQYF; cdr3_nt: TGCGCCAGCAATCGGGGGGATTATGCAGATACGCAGTATTTT
d_call: .; clone_size: .; j_call: TRBJ1-5; v_call: TRBV12-3/TRBV12-4; cdr3_aa: CASSFQGRKNQPQHF; cdr3_nt: TGTGCCAGCAGTTTCCAGGGTAGGAAGAATCAGCCCCAGCATTTT
d_call: .; clone_size: .; j_call: TRBJ2-2; v_call: TRBV7-6; cdr3_aa: CASSFGVGGGELFF; cdr3_nt: TGTGCCAGCAGCTTTGGTGTAGGCGGCGGGGAGCTGTTTTTT
d_call: TRBD2; clone_size: .; j_call: TRBJ2-3; v_call: TRBV28; cdr3_aa: CASNPGGLTDTQYF; cdr3_nt: TGTGCCAGCAATCCGGGGGGATTGACAGATACGCAGTATTTT
d_call: TRBD1; clone_size: .; j_call: TRBJ1-6; v_call: TRBV20-1; cdr3_aa: CSAQGGRINSPLHF; cdr3_nt: TGCAGTGCTCAAGGGGGCCGGATTAATTCACCCCTCCACTTT
d_call: TRBD1; clone_size: .; j_call: TRBJ1-1; v_call: TRBV6-5; cdr3_aa: CASSWSPGQGVWAFF; cdr3_nt: TGTGCCAGCAGTTGGTCTCCGGGACAGGGAGTTTGGGCTTTCTTT
d_call: TRBD1; clone_size: many; j_call: TRBJ2-1; v_call: TRBV12-3/TRBV12-4; cdr3_aa: CASTGTDETNEQFF; cdr3_nt: TGTGCCAGCACAGGGACAGATGAGACCAATGAGCAGTTCTTC
d_call: .; clone_size: .; j_call: TRBJ2-7; v_call: TRBV5-8; cdr3_aa: CASSFGGGDEQYF; cdr3_nt: TGTGCCAGCAGCTTTGGGGGTGGAGACGAGCAGTACTTC